The sequence of this T cell receptor (beta chain) was determined in a study of shared clonotypes between healthy human individuals. About the research overall: The study drew on a couple of women and three men aged 18 to 49 as donors. Study-wide results and caveats: Generation probabilities of non-shared clonotypes were lower (relative to those shared by all four donors).

Per the authors' pipeline: Filtering differed for immunoSEQ, which gave only junction sequences without quality scores. Some clones are missing from TCRdb's copy, which holds only in-frame ones; the method was immunoSEQ multiplex PCR. V and J calls and clone size follow that table, whereas D and trimming were derived from the DNA. The profile covers around 1,100,000 clones, with approximately 80% appearing a single time and 0.89% taken by the ten largest. Germline CDR1 and CDR2: ENHRY and SYGVKD. This CDR3 region has 13 residues. In this sample, this clone turned up once. Its antigen is undetermined. Germline and junction disagree at one end, which may indicate a read error. Those who donated, Caucasian adults without exception, all lived in Nashville, Tennessee.

The receptor was isolated from a man aged 18 to 30 in good health. Some clones in this sample may be carry-over from other donors' samples. The sample taken for sequencing was memory CD4+ T cells from PBMCs. The subset here: CD45RA-negative fraction. J is TRBJ2-5 and V is TRBV10-3, with D perhaps matching TRBD1 (5 bases). The CDR3 DNA follows: TGTGCCACCAGTGCCAGGGCCCAAGAGACCCAGTACTTC. It is translated as CATSARAQETQYF.